A selection of T cell receptor beta chains follows, all from one sample in a study of T-cell reconstitution after alpha-beta-depleted transplantation in children. MiXCR, run by TCRdb on the PCR reads, gives a single entry per CDR3 protein. The table records 450,000 to 500,000 distinct CDR3 sequences, about an eighth of them present only once. Sample: PBMCs from the stem cell graft donor, taken from the stem cell graft. Receptors originate from a human donor who donated a stem cell graft to a child with combined immunodeficiency. Each CDR3 is given with its conserved first and last residue. The D gene is left open where the match is weak. Only part of the rows carry a size: once, few, many, or a class if the clone is expanded.

clone_size d_call j_call v_call cdr3_aa cdr3_nt
many NA TRBJ2-7 TRBV24-1 CATSGAQLSGEQYF TGTGCCACCAGTGGGGCGCAACTATCTGGCGAGCAGTACTTC
few NA TRBJ1-2 TRBV6-2/TRBV6-3 CASTQGAQRGYTF TGTGCCAGCACCCAAGGGGCTCAGCGTGGCTACACCTTC
many NA TRBJ2-3 TRBV12-3/TRBV12-4 CASAGLSTGASTDTQYF TGTGCCTCTGCGGGGCTCTCAACAGGGGCAAGCACAGATACGCAGTATTTT
NA NA TRBJ1-1 TRBV9 CASSVSPSRMNTEAFF TGTGCCAGCAGCGTAAGCCCCTCCAGGATGAACACTGAAGCTTTCTTT
many NA TRBJ2-7 TRBV6-5 CASSYGARNEQYF TGTGCCAGCAGTTACGGGGCCCGAAACGAGCAGTACTTC
NA NA TRBJ2-7 TRBV3-1 CASSPDFEHPYEQYF TGTGCCAGCAGCCCCGACTTCGAACACCCCTACGAGCAGTACTTC
NA TRBD1 TRBJ2-7 TRBV20-1 CSASDELYKAVTLWGQGGYEQYF TGCAGTGCTAGTGACGAATTGTACAAAGCTGTAACATTGTGGGGACAGGGAGGCTACGAGCAGTACTTC
NA NA TRBJ2-1 TRBV7-2 CASSLDGGPYNEQFF TGTGCCAGCAGCTTAGACGGGGGCCCCTACAATGAGCAGTTCTTC
NA TRBD1 TRBJ1-1 TRBV10-3 CAISDPGQGGTEAFF TGTGCCATCAGTGACCCCGGACAGGGGGGCACTGAAGCTTTCTTT
many NA TRBJ1-1 TRBV3-1 CASSQVGSSHF TGTGCCAGCAGCCAAGTTGGGTCCTCTCACTTT